Presented here are 18 T cell receptor beta chains from one specimen sequenced in a study of shared clonotypes between healthy human individuals. Some clones are missing from TCRdb's copy, which holds only in-frame ones; the method was immunoSEQ multiplex PCR. The data contain about 1.5 million clones, approximately 98% of them seen just once; the ten biggest clones take up roughly 0.42%. The sequenced material came from naive CD4+ T cells sorted from blood. Subset: CD45RA+ positively selected. All receptors come from a man aged 25-40 years in good health.

About this clone: This same CDR3 is encoded by further DNA sequences in the sample. The rearrangement uses TRBV15 and TRBJ1-3, with D uncertain. V shed 0 bases and J shed 0 bases, with 3 bases lying between them. Germline V lookup: CDR1 LNHNV, CDR2 YYDKDF (reference sequence). The CDR3 contains 14 residues. The CDR3 is CATSRDLSGNTIYF. CDR3 coding DNA: TGTGCCACCAGCAGAGACCTCTCTGGAAACACCATATATTTT.

The J gene is TRBJ2-1, the V gene TRBV5-4; 10 bases are a match to TRBD2. Germline trimming cut 4 bases from V and 0 bases from J; bases unmatched to any gene: 13. The CDR3 has 19 residues. Germline-derived CDR1 and CDR2 are SGHNT and YYREEE (reference sequence). CDR3 sequence: CASSLGGLASPSSYNEQFF. CDR3 coding DNA: TGTGCCAGCAGCCTCGGGGGACTAGCGTCACCGAGCTCCTACAATGAGCAGTTCTTC.

The J gene is TRBJ2-7, the V gene TRBV6-1; possibly TRBD2 for D (5 bases). With 6 bases removed from V and 4 bases from J, the gap between germline ends came to 19 bases. There are 15 residues in the CDR3. In germline, CDR1 is MNHNS, CDR2 SASEGT. The CDR3: CASRILSGPRYEQYF. As DNA, the CDR3 is TGTGCCAGCAGGATCCTCAGCGGACCGAGATACGAGCAGTACTTC.

In the case of this clone: Additional DNA sequences in this sample encode the identical CDR3. The rearrangement links TRBV5-1 to TRBJ2-5, with TRBD1 identical over 8 bases. The CDR3 loop spans 13 amino acids. Germline lookup yields CDR1 SGHRS and CDR2 YFSETQ. J lost 5 bases, V lost 3 bases, and 3 bases had no gene match. DNA of the CDR3: TGCGCCAGCAGCTCGACAGGGGTGGAGACCCAGTACTTC. Translating gives CASSSTGVETQYF.

The rearrangement joins TRBV19 to TRBJ1-4; D unresolved. Germline V gene sequence: CDR1 LNHDA, CDR2 SQIVND (reference sequence). Trimming pared 3 bases from V and 7 bases from J, leaving 12 bases between. This CDR3 has 14 amino acids. This chain's CDR3 is CASSITVKAEKLFF. For the CDR3, the DNA is TGTGCCAGTAGTATTACAGTGAAAGCTGAAAAACTGTTTTTT.

This chain connects TRBV18 to TRBJ2-1; the D gene is possibly TRBD2 (6 bases). V dropped 0 bases and J dropped 4 bases, with 22 bases sitting between them. The CDR3 is 19 amino acids. Germline V gene sequence: CDR1 KGHSH, CDR2 LQKENI. CDR3: CASSPPGLATPLIYNEQFF. The CDR3 bases are TGTGCCAGCTCACCACCGGGTCTAGCGACCCCCTTAATATACAATGAGCAGTTCTTC.

This clone appeared a single time. The V gene is TRBV30, the J gene TRBJ2-5, with 7 positions matching TRBD2. The V gene's germline CDR1 is GTSNPN and CDR2 SVGIG (reference sequence). V was pared by 1 base and J by 5 bases, with 7 bases of the junction left unmatched. The CDR3 is made up of 14 amino acids. CDR3 residues: CAWSGAGVVETQYF. The CDR3 DNA sequence: TGTGCCTGGAGTGGCGCGGGAGTTGTGGAGACCCAGTACTTC.

This chain uses TRBV7-2 with TRBJ2-3; no definite D call. The V end lost 5 bases, the J end lost 8 bases, and 11 bases lay between the germline ends. Germline-derived CDR1 and CDR2 are SGHTA and FQGNSA. The CDR3 covers 12 residues. The CDR3 nucleotides are TGTGCCAGCAGCCGACCGTACGCTACGCAGTATTTT. Residues: CASSRPYATQYF. The full variable domain, with the rest looked up from reference TRBV7-2 and TRBJ2-3, is GAGVSQSPSNKVTEKGKDVELRCDPISGHTALYWYRQSLGQGLEFLIYFQGNSAPDKSGLPSDRFSAERTGGSVSTLTIQRTQQEDSAVYLCASSRPYATQYFGPGTRLTVL.

V usage is TRBV10-2 and J usage is TRBJ2-3; TRBD1 agrees at 10 bases. The germline V gene has CDR1 WSHSY and CDR2 SAAADI. V shed 6 bases, J shed 0 bases, and the junction held 3 bases outside the gene matches. This CDR3 spans 15 amino acids. CDR3 protein: CASSRTGGSTDTQYF. The CDR3 DNA follows: TGCGCCAGCAGCAGGACAGGGGGGAGCACAGATACGCAGTATTTT.

The chain employs TRBV2 and TRBJ2-6; TRBD1 agrees at 8 bases. This CDR3 spans 16 amino acids. In germline, CDR1 is SNHLY, CDR2 FYNNEI. Trimming at V came to 7 bases and at J to 9 bases, leaving 14 bases not matched to a gene. For the CDR3, the DNA is TGTGCCAGCACCCAATACGACAGGGGTACCCTCAACGTCCTGACTTTC. It yields the protein CASTQYDRGTLNVLTF.

This sequence joins TRBV7-8 and TRBJ2-1; D is uncertain. V was shortened by 5 bases and J by 7 bases, with 15 bases between the two germline ends. Germline V gene lookup returns CDR1 SGHVS and CDR2 FQNEAQ. The CDR3 runs 14 residues. The CDR3 sequence is CASSPTTLRNEQFF. The CDR3 region has the DNA TGTGCCAGCAGCCCAACGACCCTCCGGAATGAGCAGTTCTTC.

The CDR3 sequence is CASSVGSSYNEQFF. CDR3 bases: TGCGCCAGCAGTGTTGGAAGCTCCTACAATGAGCAGTTCTTC. The genes are TRBV10-1 and TRBJ2-1; D unclear. Trimming cost V 4 bases and J 0 bases, with 7 bases left between them. Germline V gene data show CDR1 as WNHNN and CDR2 as SYGVQD (reference sequence). The CDR3 has 14 residues.

A single count supports this clone. The rearrangement joins TRBV25-1 to TRBJ2-1; 11 bases align to TRBD2. Germline assignment: CDR1 MGHDK and CDR2 SYGVNS. V lost 5 bases and J lost 1; bases outside the gene matches: 7. The CDR3 covers 17 residues. CDR3 region: CASSRPASGRSYNEQFF. The CDR3 nucleotides read TGTGCCAGCAGTCGTCCGGCTAGCGGGAGGTCCTACAATGAGCAGTTCTTC.

J is TRBJ2-2 and V is TRBV7-8; D possibly corresponds to TRBD1 (7 bases). Trimming stripped 5 bases from V and 4 bases from J, with 14 bases between. The CDR3 consists of 15 residues. The germline CDR1 and CDR2 sequences are SGHVS and FQNEAQ. The CDR3 region has the DNA TGTGCCAGCAGCACCTACAGGGGAGGCACCGGGGAGCTGTTTTTT. Protein product: CASSTYRGGTGELFF. Full variable domain (remainder filled in from reference TRBV7-8 and TRBJ2-2): GAGVSQSPRYKVAKRGQDVALRCDPISGHVSLFWYQQALGQGPEFLTYFQNEAQLDKSGLPSDRFFAERPEGSVSTLKIQRTQQEDSAVYLCASSTYRGGTGELFFGEGSRLTVL.

This sequence joins TRBV5-1 and TRBJ1-3; unclear D gene. In germline, CDR1 is SGHRS, CDR2 YFSETQ. V lost 0 bases to trimming and J lost 0 bases, with 10 bases between them. The CDR3 contains 16 residues. CDR3 sequence reads: CASSLDSELSGNTIYF. The CDR3 nucleotides read TGCGCCAGCAGCTTGGACAGCGAACTCTCTGGAAACACCATATATTTT. Variable domain in full (rest from reference TRBV5-1 and TRBJ1-3): KAGVTQTPRYLIKTRGQQVTLSCSPISGHRSVSWYQQTPGQGLQFLFEYFSETQRNKGNFPGRFSGRQFSNSRSEMNVSTLELGDSALYLCASSLDSELSGNTIYFGEGSWLTVV.

V usage is TRBV7-6 and J usage is TRBJ2-7; 10 bases align to TRBD1. The V segment lost 0 bases and the J segment 3 bases; nucleotides outside the gene matches: 5. The CDR3 covers 16 residues. CDR1 and CDR2 from the germline V gene are SGHVS and FNYEAQ. The CDR3 region has the DNA TGTGCCAGCAGCTTAGCTTTCAGGACAGGGGGCTACGAGCAGTACTTC. It codes for CASSLAFRTGGYEQYF. Full variable domain (outside the CDR3, taken from reference TRBV7-6 and TRBJ2-7): GAGVSQSPRYKVTKRGQDVALRCDPISGHVSLYWYRQALGQGPEFLTYFNYEAQQDKSGLPNDRFSAERPEGSISTLTIQRTEQRDSAMYRCASSLAFRTGGYEQYFGPGTRLTVT.

This clone was seen more than once but under ten times. The V gene is TRBV7-3, the J gene TRBJ2-1, with TRBD2 identical over 9 bases. CDR1 is SGHTA, CDR2 FQGTGA, per germline. J lost 2 bases, V lost 5 bases, and 4 bases had no gene match. The CDR3 is 15 residues long. CDR3: CASSTRLAAYNEQFF. The CDR3 DNA reads TGTGCCAGCAGCACCAGACTAGCGGCCTACAATGAGCAGTTCTTC.

This chain connects TRBV15 to TRBJ2-4; weak D call: TRBD2 (5 bases). CDR1 is LNHNV, CDR2 YYDKDF, per germline (reference sequence). V was shortened by 5 bases and J by 5 bases, with 22 bases between the two germline ends. There are 17 residues in the CDR3. The CDR3 here is CATSPPEGYRYQNIQYF. The CDR3 region has the DNA TGTGCCACCAGCCCCCCCGAGGGATACAGATACCAAAACATTCAGTACTTC.